Listed below are T cell receptor beta chains from one sample, sequenced in a study of blood T cell repertoires in COVID-19. The assay was immunoSEQ multiplex PCR, and TCRdb's table has in-frame clones only and misses some. The sample holds some 110,000 clones; more than 75% are singletons and the top ten take around a quarter. The sample consisted of peripheral blood. Source of these receptors: a man aged 60 to 69 with acute or convalescent COVID-19. CDR3s include the opening cysteine and the closing phenylalanine or tryptophan. Fields, in order: J gene, V gene, clone size, CDR3 protein. The listing skips clone size in some rows; elsewhere it reads once, few, many or a size class.

>TRBJ1-2|TRBV5-5|-
CASSLAQYGYTF
>TRBJ2-3|TRBV5-1|-
CASSLGQGATDTQYF
>TRBJ1-4|TRBV10-3|-
CAISVTGNEKLFF
>TRBJ2-2|TRBV5-4|once
CASSSYSLTNTGELFF
>TRBJ1-5|TRBV28|-
CASTNSAGQSSQPQHF
>TRBJ2-7|TRBV27|once
CASSSPGGFAYEQYF
>TRBJ1-5|TRBV28|-
CASSFPGPQHF
>TRBJ2-3|TRBV11-3|once
CASSFERGRGTQYF
>TRBJ2-7|TRBV10-2|-
CASRAGTATYEQYF
>TRBJ1-2|TRBV2|-
CASSEDSYGYTF
>TRBJ2-1|TRBV27|-
CASSLLGSGSLYEQFF
>TRBJ2-7|TRBV6-5|-
CASSMSSYEQYF
>TRBJ2-7|TRBV10-2|-
CASSESDRVYEQYF
>TRBJ2-2|TRBV5-6|-
CASSLGGVTGELFF
>TRBJ1-5|TRBV10-3|-
CAISLEGGANQPQHF
>TRBJ2-5|TRBV2|-
CASSVFGVQETQYF
>TRBJ2-5|TRBV20-1|-
CSAPQDTAQYF
>TRBJ2-5|TRBV25-1|-
CASSEWGVREETQYF
>TRBJ2-3|TRBV5-1|once
CASSSTGGGTDTQYF
>TRBJ1-1|TRBV6-6|-
CASSDLDRGEIEAFF
>TRBJ2-3|TRBV5-1|-
CASSPLGSGVTDTQYF
>TRBJ2-7|TRBV2|-
CASVRGLAGRNEQYF
>TRBJ2-1|TRBV6-2/TRBV6-3|-
CASSTPGTGLNNEQFF
>TRBJ2-5|TRBV14|-
CASSQDARLAPETQYF
>TRBJ2-7|TRBV2|-
CASRDTRDSYEQYF
>TRBJ1-5|TRBV19|many
CASSTTGGSAQPQHF
>TRBJ2-2|TRBV10-3|once
CAISESTGDNTGELFF
>TRBJ2-5|TRBV16|-
CASSQSYNRGRETQYF